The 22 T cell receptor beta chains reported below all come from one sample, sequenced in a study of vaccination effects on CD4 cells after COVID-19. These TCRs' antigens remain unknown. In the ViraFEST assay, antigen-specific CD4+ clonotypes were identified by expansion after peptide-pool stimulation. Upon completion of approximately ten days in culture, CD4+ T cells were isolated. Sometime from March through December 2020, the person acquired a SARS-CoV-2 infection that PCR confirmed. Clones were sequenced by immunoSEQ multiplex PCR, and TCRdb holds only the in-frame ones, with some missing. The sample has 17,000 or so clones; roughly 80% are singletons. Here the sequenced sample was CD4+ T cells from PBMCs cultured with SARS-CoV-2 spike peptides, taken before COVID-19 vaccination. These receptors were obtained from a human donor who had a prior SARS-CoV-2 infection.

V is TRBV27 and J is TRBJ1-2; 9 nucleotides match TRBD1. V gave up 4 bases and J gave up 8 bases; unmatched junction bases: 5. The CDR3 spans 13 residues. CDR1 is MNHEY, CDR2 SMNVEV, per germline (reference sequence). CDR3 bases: TGTGCCAGCAGTTCCAACAGGGGGCGCGGCTACACCTTC. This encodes CASSSNRGRGYTF.

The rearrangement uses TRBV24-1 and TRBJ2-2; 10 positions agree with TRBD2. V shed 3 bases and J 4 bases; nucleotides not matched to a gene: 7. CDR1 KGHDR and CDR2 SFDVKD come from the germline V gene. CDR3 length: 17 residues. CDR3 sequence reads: CATSDAGLAHFTGELFF. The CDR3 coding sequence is TGTGCCACCAGTGATGCGGGACTAGCGCACTTCACCGGGGAGCTGTTTTTT.

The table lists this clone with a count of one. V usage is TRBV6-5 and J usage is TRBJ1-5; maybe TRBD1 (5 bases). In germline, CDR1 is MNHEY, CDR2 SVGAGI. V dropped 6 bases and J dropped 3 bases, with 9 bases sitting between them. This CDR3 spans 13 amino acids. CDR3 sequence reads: CASSDSHNQPQHF. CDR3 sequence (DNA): TGTGCCAGCAGCGACAGCCACAATCAGCCCCAGCATTTT.

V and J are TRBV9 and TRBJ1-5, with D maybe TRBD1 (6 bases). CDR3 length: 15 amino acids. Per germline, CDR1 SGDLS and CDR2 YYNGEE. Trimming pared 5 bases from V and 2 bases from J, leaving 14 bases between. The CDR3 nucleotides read TGTGCCAGCAGTACAGGGTTGGGAGGCAATCAGCCCCAGCATTTT. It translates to CASSTGLGGNQPQHF.

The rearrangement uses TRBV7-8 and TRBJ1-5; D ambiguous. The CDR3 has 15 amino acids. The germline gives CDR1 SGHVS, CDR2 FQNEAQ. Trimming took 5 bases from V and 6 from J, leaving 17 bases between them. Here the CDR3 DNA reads TGTGCCAGCAGCCTCGAAAGGGCGCGATTTCAGCCCCAGCATTTT. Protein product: CASSLERARFQPQHF.

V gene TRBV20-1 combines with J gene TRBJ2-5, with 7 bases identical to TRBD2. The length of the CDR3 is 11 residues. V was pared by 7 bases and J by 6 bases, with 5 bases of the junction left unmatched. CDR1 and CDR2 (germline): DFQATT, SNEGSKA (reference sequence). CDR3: CSGREWQTQYF. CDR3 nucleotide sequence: TGCAGTGGGCGGGAGTGGCAGACCCAGTACTTC.

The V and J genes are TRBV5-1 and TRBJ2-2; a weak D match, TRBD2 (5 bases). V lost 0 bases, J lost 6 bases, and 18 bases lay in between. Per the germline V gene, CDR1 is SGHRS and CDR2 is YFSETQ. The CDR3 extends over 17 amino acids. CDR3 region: CASSLGYGNPYAGELFF. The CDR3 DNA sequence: TGCGCCAGCAGCTTGGGTTACGGGAACCCCTACGCCGGGGAGCTGTTTTTT.

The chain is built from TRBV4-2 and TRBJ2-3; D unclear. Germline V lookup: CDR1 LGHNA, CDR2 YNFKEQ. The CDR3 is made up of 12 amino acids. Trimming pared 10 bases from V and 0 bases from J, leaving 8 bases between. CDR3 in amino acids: CATTGSTDTQYF. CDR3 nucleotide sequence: TGTGCCACCACGGGTAGCACAGATACGCAGTATTTT.

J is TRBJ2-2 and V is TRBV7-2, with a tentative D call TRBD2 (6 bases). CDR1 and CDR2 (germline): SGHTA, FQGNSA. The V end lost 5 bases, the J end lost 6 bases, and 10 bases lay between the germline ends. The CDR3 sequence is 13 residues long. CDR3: CASSPTGAGELFF. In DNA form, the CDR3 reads TGTGCCAGCAGCCCTACGGGGGCCGGGGAGCTGTTTTTT.

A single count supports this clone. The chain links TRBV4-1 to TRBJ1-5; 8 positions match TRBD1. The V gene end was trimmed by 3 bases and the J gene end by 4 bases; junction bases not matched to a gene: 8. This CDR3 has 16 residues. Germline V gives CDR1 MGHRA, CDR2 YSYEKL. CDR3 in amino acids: CASSHLARGLNQPQHF. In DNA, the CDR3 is TGCGCCAGCAGCCATCTCGCCAGGGGGCTGAATCAGCCCCAGCATTTT.

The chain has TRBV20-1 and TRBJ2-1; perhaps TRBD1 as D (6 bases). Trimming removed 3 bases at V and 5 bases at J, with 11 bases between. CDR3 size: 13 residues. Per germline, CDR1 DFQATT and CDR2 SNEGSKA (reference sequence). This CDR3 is CSASEDSHNEQFF. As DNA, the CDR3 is TGCAGTGCTAGTGAGGACAGTCACAATGAGCAGTTCTTC.

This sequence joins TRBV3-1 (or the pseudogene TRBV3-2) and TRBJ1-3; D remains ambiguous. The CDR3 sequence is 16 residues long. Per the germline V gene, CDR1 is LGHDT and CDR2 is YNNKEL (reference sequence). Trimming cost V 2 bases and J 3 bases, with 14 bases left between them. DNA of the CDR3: TGTGCCAGCAGCCAACAAGTGATGTCCTTTGGAAACACCATATATTTT. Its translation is CASSQQVMSFGNTIYF.

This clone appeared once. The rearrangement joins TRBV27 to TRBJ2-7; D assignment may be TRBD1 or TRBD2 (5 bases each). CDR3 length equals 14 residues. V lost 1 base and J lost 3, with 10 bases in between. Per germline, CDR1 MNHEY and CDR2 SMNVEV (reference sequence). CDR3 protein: CASSLWGTVYEQYF. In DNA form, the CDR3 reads TGTGCCAGCAGTTTATGGGGGACCGTCTACGAGCAGTACTTC.

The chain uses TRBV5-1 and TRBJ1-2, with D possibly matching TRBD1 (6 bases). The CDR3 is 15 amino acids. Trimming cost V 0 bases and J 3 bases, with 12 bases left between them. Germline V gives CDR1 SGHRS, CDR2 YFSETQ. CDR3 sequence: CASSLETGEYYGYTF. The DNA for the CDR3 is TGCGCCAGCAGCTTGGAGACAGGAGAATACTATGGCTACACCTTC.

In nucleotides, the CDR3 is TGTGCCAGCAGCTTCGAGGGAGTCACAGATACGCAGTATTTT. Its translation is CASSFEGVTDTQYF. The chain is built from TRBV7-2 and TRBJ2-3; perhaps TRBD2 as D (5 bases). CDR1 is SGHTA and CDR2 is FQGNSA in the germline V gene. The V end lost 3 bases, the J end lost 2 bases, and 9 bases lay between the germline ends. The CDR3 runs 14 residues.

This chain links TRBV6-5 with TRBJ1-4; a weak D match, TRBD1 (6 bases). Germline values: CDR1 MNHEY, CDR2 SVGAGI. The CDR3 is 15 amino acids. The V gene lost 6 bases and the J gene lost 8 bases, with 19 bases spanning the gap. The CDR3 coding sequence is TGTGCCAGCAGCAACAACTGGGGGCGAGAAGAAAAACTGTTTTTT. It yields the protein CASSNNWGREEKLFF.

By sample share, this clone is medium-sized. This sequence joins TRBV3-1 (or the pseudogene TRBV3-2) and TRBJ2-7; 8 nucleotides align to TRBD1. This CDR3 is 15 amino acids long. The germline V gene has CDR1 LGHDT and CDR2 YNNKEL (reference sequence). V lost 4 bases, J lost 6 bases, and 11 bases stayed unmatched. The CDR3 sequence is CASSPPPGGLSEQYF. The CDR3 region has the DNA TGTGCCAGCAGCCCCCCCCCAGGGGGCCTAAGCGAGCAGTACTTC.

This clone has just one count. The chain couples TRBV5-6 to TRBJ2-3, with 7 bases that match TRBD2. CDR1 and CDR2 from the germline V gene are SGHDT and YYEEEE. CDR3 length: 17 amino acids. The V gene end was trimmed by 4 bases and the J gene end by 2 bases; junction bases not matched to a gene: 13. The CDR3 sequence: CASSRRVSGLITDTQYF. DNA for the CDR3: TGTGCCAGCAGCCGACGTGTTAGCGGGCTTATCACAGATACGCAGTATTTT.

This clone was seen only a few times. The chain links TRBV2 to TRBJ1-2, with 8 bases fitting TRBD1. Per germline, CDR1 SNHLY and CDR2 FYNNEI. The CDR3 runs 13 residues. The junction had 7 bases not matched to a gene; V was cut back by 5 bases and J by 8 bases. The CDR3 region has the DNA TGTGCCAGCAGTTATACGACAGGGGAAGGCTACACCTTC. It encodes CASSYTTGEGYTF. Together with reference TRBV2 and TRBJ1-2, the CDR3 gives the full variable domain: EPEVTQTPSHQVTQMGQEVILRCVPISNHLYFYWYRQILGQKVEFLVSFYNNEISEKSEIFDDQFSVERPDGSNFTLKIRSTKLEDSAMYFCASSYTTGEGYTFGSGTRLTVV.

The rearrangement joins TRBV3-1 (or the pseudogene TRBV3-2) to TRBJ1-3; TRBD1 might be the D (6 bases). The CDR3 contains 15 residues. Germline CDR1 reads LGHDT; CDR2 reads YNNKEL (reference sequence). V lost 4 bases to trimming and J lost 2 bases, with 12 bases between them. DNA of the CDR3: TGTGCCAGCAGCCCGGGAAACAGGGCTGGAAACACCATATATTTT. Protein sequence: CASSPGNRAGNTIYF.

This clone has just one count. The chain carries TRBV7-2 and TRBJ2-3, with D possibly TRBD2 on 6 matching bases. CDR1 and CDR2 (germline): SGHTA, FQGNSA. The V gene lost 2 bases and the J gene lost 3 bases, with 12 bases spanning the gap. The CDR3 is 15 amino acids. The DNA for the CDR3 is TGTGCCAGCAGCTTAATAGCGGTGGGAACAGATACGCAGTATTTT. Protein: CASSLIAVGTDTQYF. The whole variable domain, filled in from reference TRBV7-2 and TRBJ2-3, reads GAGVSQSPSNKVTEKGKDVELRCDPISGHTALYWYRQSLGQGLEFLIYFQGNSAPDKSGLPSDRFSAERTGGSVSTLTIQRTQQEDSAVYLCASSLIAVGTDTQYFGPGTRLTVL.

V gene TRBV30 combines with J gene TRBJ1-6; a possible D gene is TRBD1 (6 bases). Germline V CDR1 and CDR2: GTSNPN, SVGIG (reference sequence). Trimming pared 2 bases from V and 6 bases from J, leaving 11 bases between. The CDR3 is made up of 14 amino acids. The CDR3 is CAWSFGTFNSPLHF. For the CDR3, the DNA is TGTGCCTGGAGTTTCGGGACATTTAATTCACCCCTCCACTTT. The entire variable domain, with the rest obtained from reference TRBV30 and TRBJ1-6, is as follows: SQTIHQWPATLVQPVGSPLSLECTVEGTSNPNLYWYRQAAGRGLQLLFYSVGIGQISSEVPQNLSASRPQDRQFILSSKKLLLSDSGFYLCAWSFGTFNSPLHFGNGTRLTVT.